This T cell receptor beta chain was sequenced during a study of T-cell reconstitution after alpha-beta-depleted transplantation in children. The study, taken as a whole, reports: Where alpha-beta T cells came from about two months after transplant was reportedly several hundred expanded graft clones.

The CDR3 runs to 18 residues. V was pared by 6 bases and J by 4 bases, with 16 bases of the junction left unmatched. Unique molecular identifiers were incorporated during preparation of the TCRbeta library. TCRdb reprocessed the PCR reads via MiXCR and lists one record per CDR3 protein. The repertoire holds about 16,000 distinct CDR3 sequences, about 7.7% seen once, with roughly a third in the top ten. This clonotype was recorded at least ten times. Its specificity is not known. The sequenced sample was PBMCs, mostly from graft donor cells, obtained 60 days after TCRalphabeta/CD19-depleted stem cell transplant. This TCR was sampled from a boy less than two years old who had a stem cell transplant for Wiskott-Aldrich syndrome, so the T cells may come from the graft donor. J is TRBJ2-2 and V is TRBV12-3 or TRBV12-4; 8 bases are a match to TRBD1. The CDR3 DNA follows: TGTGCCAGCAGCCTCCGGCCAGGGGGCTATCCGTTCACCGGGGAGCTGTTTTTT. It codes for CASSLRPGGYPFTGELFF.